The entry below gives a single T cell receptor (beta chain) sequence along with its context. The CDR3 is 15 residues long. V shed 7 bases and J 2 bases; nucleotides not matched to a gene: 6. Germline CDR1 reads MNHNY; CDR2 reads SVGAGI (reference sequence). This sample is drawn from a study of blood T cells in healthy people across ages. PCR was performed a second time for about 7 to 12 cycles using a sample-barcoded 5' primer and a J-beta primer mix. From the 5' RACE reads, TCRdb called clonotypes with MiXCR, one entry per CDR3 protein. This sample has fewer than 800,000 distinct CDR3 sequences, with around 20% found just once.

This TCR came from a man between 65 and 85 years old in good health. The chain combines TRBV6-6 with TRBJ1-5; TRBD1 matches at 9 bases. Sequencing was carried out using blood. This CDR3 is CASNTGGAGNQPQHF. The CDR3 region has the DNA TGTGCCAGCAATACAGGGGGCGCTGGCAATCAGCCCCAGCATTTT.